Below, one T cell receptor beta chain is given with its context. The V gene lost 2 bases and the J gene lost 6 bases, with 17 bases spanning the gap. The CDR3 sequence is 15 residues long. Germline V lookup: CDR1 KGHSH, CDR2 LQKENI. This record belongs to a study of cytomegalovirus exposure and HLA in healthy donors. The PCR had 60 Vbeta and 13 Jbeta primers. Profiled with immunoSEQ multiplex PCR; TCRdb holds only in-frame clones, not every one. The sample holds 95,000 to 150,000 clones, 80% seen once. The rearrangement links TRBV18 to TRBJ2-7; D is undetermined. Sequencing was performed on PBMCs. The receptor's source is a man aged 45-60 years in good health and CMV-seronegative. The CDR3 DNA reads as TGTGCCAGCTCACCAAAGGTCGGCGGATTCTCCGAGCAGTACTTC. It codes for CASSPKVGGFSEQYF.